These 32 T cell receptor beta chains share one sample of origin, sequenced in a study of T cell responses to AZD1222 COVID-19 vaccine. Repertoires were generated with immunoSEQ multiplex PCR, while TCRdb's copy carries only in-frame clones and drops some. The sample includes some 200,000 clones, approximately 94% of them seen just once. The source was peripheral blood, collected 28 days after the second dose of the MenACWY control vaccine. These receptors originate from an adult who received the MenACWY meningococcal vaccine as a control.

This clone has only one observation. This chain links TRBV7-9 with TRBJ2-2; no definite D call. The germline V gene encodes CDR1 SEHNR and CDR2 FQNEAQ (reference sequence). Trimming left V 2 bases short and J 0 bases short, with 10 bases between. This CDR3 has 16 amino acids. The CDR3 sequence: CASSLIGFSNTGELFF. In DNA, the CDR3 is TGTGCCAGCAGCTTAATTGGCTTCTCGAACACCGGGGAGCTGTTTTTT.

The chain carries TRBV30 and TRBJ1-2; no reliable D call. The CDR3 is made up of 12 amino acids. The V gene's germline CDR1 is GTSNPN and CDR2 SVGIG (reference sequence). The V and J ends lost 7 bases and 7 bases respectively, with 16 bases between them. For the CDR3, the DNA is TGTGCCTCGAGGGATAGTGATCCTGGCTACACCTTC. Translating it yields CASRDSDPGYTF.

The DNA of the CDR3 is TGTGCCAGCAGCCCCCCGGGGGCGATGTACGAGCAGTACTTC. It is translated as CASSPPGAMYEQYF. The rearrangement links TRBV11-3 to TRBJ2-7; either TRBD1 or TRBD2 may fit D (6 bases each). The germline V gene encodes CDR1 SGHNT and CDR2 YENEEA. Deletions cut 5 bases from V and 4 bases from J, with 15 bases between. There are 14 residues in the CDR3.

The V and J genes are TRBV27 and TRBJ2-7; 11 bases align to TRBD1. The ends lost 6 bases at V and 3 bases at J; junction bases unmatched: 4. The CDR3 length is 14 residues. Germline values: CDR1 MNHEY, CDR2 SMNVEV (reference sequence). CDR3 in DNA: TGTGCCAGCAGGAAGGGACAGGGGGACTACGAGCAGTACTTC. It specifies CASRKGQGDYEQYF.

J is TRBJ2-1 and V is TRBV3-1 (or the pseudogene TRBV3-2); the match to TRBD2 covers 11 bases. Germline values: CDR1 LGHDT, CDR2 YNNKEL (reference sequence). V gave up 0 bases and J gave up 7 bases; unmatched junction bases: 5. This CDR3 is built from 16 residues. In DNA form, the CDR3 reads TGTGCCAGCAGCCAAGATAGGCTAGCGGGGGGAAATGAGCAGTTCTTC. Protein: CASSQDRLAGGNEQFF.

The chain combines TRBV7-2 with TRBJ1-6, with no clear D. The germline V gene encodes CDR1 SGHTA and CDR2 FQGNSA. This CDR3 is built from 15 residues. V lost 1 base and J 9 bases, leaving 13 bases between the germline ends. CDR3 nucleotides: TGTGCCAGCAGCTTAGTGTTTGGCGGGCGTTCACCCCTCCACTTT. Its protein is CASSLVFGGRSPLHF.

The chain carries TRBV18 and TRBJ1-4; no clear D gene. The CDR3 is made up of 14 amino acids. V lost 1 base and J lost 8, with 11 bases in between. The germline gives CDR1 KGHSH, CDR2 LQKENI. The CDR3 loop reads CASSPQDIREKLFF. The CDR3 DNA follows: TGTGCCAGCTCACCACAGGATATTAGGGAAAAACTGTTTTTT.

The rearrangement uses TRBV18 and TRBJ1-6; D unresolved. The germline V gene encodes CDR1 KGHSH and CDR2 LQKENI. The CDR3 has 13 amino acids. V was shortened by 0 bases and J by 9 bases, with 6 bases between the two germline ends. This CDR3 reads CASSPPNISPLHF. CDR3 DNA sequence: TGTGCCAGCTCACCACCGAACATTTCACCCCTCCACTTT.

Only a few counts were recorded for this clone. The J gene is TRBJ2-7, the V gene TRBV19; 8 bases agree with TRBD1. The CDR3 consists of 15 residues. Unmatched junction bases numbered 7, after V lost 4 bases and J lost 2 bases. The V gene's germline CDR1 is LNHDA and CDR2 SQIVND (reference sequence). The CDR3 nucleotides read TGTGCCAGTAGTAACCAAGGACAGGGCGCCTACGAGCAGTACTTC. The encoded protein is CASSNQGQGAYEQYF.

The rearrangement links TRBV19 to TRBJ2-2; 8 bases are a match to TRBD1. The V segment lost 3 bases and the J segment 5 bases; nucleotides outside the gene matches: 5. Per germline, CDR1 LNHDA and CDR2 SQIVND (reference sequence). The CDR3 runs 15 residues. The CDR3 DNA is TGTGCCAGTAGTATGGCAGGGGGCGGTACCGGGGAGCTGTTTTTT. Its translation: CASSMAGGGTGELFF.

The CDR3 sequence is CASSMGQGRNEKLFF. The CDR3, as DNA: TGTGCCAGTAGTATGGGACAGGGACGGAATGAAAAACTGTTTTTT. The gene calls are TRBV19 and TRBJ1-4; 9 nucleotides line up with TRBD1. The CDR3 runs to 15 residues. Germline CDR1 is LNHDA and CDR2 is SQIVND (reference sequence). Germline trimming cut 3 bases from V and 5 bases from J; bases unmatched to any gene: 4.

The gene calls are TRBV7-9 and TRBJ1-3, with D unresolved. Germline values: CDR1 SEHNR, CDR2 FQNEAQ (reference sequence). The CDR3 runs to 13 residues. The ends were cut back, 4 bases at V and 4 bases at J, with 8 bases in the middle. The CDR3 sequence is CASSSINGNTIYF. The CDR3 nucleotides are TGTGCCAGCAGCTCCATTAACGGAAACACCATATATTTT.

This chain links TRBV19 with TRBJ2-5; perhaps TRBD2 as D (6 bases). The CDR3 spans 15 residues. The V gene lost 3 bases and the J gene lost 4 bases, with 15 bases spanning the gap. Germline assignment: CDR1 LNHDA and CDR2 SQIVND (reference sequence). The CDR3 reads CASSMDSGLVETQYF. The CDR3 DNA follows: TGTGCCAGTAGTATGGATAGCGGACTCGTAGAGACCCAGTACTTC.

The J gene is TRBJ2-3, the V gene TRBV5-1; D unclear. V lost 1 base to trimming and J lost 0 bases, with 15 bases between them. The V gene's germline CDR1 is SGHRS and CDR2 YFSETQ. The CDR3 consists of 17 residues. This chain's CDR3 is CASSLSASAPSTDTQYF. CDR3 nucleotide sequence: TGCGCCAGCAGCTTGTCTGCCAGCGCCCCTAGCACAGATACGCAGTATTTT.

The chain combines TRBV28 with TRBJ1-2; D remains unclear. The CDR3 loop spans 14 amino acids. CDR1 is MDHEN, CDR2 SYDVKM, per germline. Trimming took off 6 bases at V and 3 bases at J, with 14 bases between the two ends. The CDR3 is CASSIARPDYGYTF. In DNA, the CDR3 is TGTGCCAGCAGCATCGCTAGGCCAGACTATGGCTACACCTTC.

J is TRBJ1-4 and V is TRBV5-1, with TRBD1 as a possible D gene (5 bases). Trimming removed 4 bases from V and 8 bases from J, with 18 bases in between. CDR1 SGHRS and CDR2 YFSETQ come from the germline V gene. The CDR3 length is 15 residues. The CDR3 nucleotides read TGCGCCAGCAGCCCATCGGCCCCTTGGGACGAAAAACTGTTTTTT. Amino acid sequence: CASSPSAPWDEKLFF.

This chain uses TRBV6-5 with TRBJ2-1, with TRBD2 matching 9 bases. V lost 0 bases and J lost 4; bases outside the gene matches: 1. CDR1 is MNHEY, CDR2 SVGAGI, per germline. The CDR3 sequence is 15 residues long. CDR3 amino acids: CASSYSTSGYNEQFF. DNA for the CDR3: TGTGCCAGCAGTTACTCGACTAGCGGATACAATGAGCAGTTCTTC.

The DNA for the CDR3 is TGTGCCAGCTCACCAGTTCCAGGGCCCGATCAGCCCCAGCATTTT. Its protein product is CASSPVPGPDQPQHF. J is TRBJ1-5 and V is TRBV18, with D perhaps matching TRBD1 (5 bases). The CDR3 contains 15 residues. Germline V lookup: CDR1 KGHSH, CDR2 LQKENI. V lost 2 bases to trimming and J lost 5 bases, with 13 bases between them.

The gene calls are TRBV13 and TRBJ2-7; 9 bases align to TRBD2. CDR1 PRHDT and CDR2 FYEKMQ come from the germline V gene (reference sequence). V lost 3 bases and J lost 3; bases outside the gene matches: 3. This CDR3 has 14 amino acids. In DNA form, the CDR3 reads TGTGCCAGCAGCTTGGGACTAGCAAGCTACGAGCAGTACTTC. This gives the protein CASSLGLASYEQYF.

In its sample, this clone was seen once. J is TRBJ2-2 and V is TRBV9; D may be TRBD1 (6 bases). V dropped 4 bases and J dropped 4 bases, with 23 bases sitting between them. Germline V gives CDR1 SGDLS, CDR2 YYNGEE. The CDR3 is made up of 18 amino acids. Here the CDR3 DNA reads TGTGCCAGCAGCTCCCGGCCCCAGGGGTCTTTGGTCACCGGGGAGCTGTTTTTT. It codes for CASSSRPQGSLVTGELFF.

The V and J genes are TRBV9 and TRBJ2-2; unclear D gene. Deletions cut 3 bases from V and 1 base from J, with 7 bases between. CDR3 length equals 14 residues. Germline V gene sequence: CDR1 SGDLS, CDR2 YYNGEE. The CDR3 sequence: CASSGRVNTGELFF. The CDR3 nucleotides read TGTGCCAGCAGCGGTCGGGTGAACACCGGGGAGCTGTTTTTT. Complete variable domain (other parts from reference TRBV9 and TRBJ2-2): DSGVTQTPKHLITATGQRVTLRCSPRSGDLSVYWYQQSLDQGLQFLIQYYNGEERAKGNILERFSAQQFPDLHSELNLSSLELGDSALYFCASSGRVNTGELFFGEGSRLTVL.

In nucleotides, the CDR3 is TGTGCCAGCAGCTTAACTTTAGGGAAATACAATGAGCAGTTCTTC. Protein product: CASSLTLGKYNEQFF. This chain joins TRBV7-8 and TRBJ2-1; D ambiguous. Trimming removed 2 bases from V and 4 bases from J, with 12 bases in between. CDR3 length equals 15 residues. Germline V gene sequence: CDR1 SGHVS, CDR2 FQNEAQ. Looking up the rest from reference TRBV7-8 and TRBJ2-1 gives the full variable domain: GAGVSQSPRYKVAKRGQDVALRCDPISGHVSLFWYQQALGQGPEFLTYFQNEAQLDKSGLPSDRFFAERPEGSVSTLKIQRTQQEDSAVYLCASSLTLGKYNEQFFGPGTRLTVL.

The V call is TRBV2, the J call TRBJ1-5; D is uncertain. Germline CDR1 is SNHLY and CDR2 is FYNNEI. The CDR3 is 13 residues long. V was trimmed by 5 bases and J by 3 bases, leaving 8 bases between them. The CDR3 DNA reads TGTGCCAGCAGTTTCAGTTACAATCAGCCCCAGCATTTT. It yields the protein CASSFSYNQPQHF.

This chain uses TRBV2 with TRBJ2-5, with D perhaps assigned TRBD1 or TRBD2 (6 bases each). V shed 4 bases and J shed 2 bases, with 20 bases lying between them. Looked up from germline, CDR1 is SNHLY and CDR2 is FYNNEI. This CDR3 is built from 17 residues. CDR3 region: CASSVAAGGSGQETQYF. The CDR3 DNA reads TGTGCCAGCAGTGTGGCGGCCGGGGGCTCGGGTCAAGAGACCCAGTACTTC.

CDR3 nucleotides: TGCGCCAGCAGCTTGACTTCCGGCCTGAGGGGGGCCAGCTATGGCTACACCTTC. Protein: CASSLTSGLRGASYGYTF. The chain uses TRBV5-1 and TRBJ1-2, with a weak D call TRBD1 (6 bases). Germline lookup yields CDR1 SGHRS and CDR2 YFSETQ. Trimming took off 1 base at V and 4 bases at J, with 23 bases between the two ends. The CDR3 consists of 18 residues.

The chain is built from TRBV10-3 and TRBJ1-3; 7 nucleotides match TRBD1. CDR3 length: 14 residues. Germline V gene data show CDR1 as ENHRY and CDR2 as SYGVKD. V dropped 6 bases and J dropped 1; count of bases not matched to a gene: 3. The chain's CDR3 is CAIRGDRSGNTIYF. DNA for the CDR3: TGTGCCATCAGGGGGGACAGATCTGGAAACACCATATATTTT.

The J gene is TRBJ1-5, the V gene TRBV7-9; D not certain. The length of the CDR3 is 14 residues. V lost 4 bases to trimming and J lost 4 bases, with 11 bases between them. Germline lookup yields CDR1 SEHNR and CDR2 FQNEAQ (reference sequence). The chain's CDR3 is CASSSGSPNQPQHF. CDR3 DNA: TGTGCCAGCAGCTCGGGCAGTCCGAATCAGCCCCAGCATTTT.

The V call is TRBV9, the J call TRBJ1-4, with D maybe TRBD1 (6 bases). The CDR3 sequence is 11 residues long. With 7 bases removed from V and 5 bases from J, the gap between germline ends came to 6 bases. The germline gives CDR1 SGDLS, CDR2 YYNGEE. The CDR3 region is CASGQNEKLFF. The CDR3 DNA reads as TGTGCCAGCGGACAGAATGAAAAACTGTTTTTT.

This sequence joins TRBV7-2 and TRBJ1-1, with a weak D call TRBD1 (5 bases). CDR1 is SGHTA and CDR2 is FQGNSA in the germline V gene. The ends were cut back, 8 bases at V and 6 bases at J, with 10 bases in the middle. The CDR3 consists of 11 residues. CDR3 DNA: TGTGCCAGCCGGACACTTGCTGAAGCTTTCTTT. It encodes CASRTLAEAFF.

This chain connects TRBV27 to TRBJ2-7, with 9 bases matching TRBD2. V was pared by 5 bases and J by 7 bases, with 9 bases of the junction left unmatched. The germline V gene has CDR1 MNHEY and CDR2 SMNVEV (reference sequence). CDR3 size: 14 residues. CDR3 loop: CASSLAGTPREQYF. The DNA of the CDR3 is TGTGCCAGCAGTCTAGCGGGAACCCCGAGGGAGCAGTACTTC.

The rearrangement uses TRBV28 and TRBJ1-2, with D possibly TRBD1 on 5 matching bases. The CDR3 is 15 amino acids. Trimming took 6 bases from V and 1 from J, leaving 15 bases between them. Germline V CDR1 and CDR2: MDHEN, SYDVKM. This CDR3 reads CASSLGYGGNYGYTF. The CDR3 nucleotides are TGTGCCAGCAGCCTAGGGTACGGGGGTAACTATGGCTACACCTTC.

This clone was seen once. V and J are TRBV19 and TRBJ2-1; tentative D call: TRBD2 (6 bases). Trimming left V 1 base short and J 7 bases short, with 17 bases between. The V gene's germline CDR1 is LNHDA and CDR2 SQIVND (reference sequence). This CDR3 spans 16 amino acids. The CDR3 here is CASSIVSGIGRNEQFF. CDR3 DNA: TGTGCCAGTAGTATAGTGTCGGGGATTGGGAGGAATGAGCAGTTCTTC. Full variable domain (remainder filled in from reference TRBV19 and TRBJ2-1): DGGITQSPKYLFRKEGQNVTLSCEQNLNHDAMYWYRQDPGQGLRLIYYSQIVNDFQKGDIAEGYSVSREKKESFPLTVTSAQKNPTAFYLCASSIVSGIGRNEQFFGPGTRLTVL.